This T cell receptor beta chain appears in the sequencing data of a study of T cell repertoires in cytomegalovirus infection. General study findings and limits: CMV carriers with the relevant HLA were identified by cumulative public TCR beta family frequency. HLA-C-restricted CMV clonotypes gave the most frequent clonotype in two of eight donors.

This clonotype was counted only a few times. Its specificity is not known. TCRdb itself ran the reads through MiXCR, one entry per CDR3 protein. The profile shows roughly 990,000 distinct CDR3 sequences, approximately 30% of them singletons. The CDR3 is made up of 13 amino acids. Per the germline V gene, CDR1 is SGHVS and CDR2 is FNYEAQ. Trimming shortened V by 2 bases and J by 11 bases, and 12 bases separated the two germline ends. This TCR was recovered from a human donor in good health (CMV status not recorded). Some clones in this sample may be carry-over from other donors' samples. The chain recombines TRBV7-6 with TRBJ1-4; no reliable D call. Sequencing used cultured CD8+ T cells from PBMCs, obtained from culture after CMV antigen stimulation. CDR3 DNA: TGTGCCAGCAGCTTACCCTACGACCCTAAACTGTTTTTT. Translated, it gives CASSLPYDPKLFF.